The entry below gives a single T cell receptor (beta chain) sequence along with its context. The target antigen is unknown. The data derive from a study of cytomegalovirus exposure and HLA in healthy donors. Overall study findings and caveats: Approximately 160 TCR beta chains were listed as cytomegalovirus-associated. The authors confirmed in vitro that three CMV-associated chains were specific for CMV antigens. Immune exposure information comprised only CMV serostatus.

Trimming cost V 1 base and J 3 bases, with 18 bases left between them. Germline-derived CDR1 and CDR2 are SEHNR and FQNEAQ (reference sequence). The CDR3 is 17 residues long. PCR amplification relied on 60 Vbeta primers (plus 13 Jbeta primers). Repertoires were generated with immunoSEQ multiplex PCR, while TCRdb's copy carries only in-frame clones and drops some. The sample has 150,000 to 200,000 clones, roughly 86% seen once. The TCR originated in a man aged 40-55 years in good health and CMV-seropositive. Sample: PBMCs. This chain links TRBV7-9 with TRBJ1-2; maybe TRBD1 (6 bases). The CDR3 DNA is TGTGCCAGCAGCTTAGGGCCCCTTACAGGGTATGACTATGGCTACACCTTC. Translated, it gives CASSLGPLTGYDYGYTF.